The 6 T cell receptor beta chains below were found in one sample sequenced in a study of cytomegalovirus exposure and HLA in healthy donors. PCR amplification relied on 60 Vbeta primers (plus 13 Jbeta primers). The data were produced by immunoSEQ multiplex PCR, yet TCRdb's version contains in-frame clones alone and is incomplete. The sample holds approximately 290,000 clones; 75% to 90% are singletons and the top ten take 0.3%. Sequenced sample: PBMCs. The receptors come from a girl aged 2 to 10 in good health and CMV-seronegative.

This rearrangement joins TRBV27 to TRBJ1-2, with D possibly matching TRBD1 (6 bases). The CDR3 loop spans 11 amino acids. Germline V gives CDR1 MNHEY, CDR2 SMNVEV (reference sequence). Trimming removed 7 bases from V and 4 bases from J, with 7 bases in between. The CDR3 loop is CASKGVYGYTF. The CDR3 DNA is TGTGCCAGCAAGGGGGTCTATGGCTACACCTTC.

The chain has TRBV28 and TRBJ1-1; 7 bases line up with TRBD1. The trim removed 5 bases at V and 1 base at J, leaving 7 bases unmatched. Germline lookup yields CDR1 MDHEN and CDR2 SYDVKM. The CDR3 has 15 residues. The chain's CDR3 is CASSPGTERNTEAFF. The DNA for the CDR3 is TGTGCCAGCAGTCCCGGGACAGAGAGGAACACTGAAGCTTTCTTT.

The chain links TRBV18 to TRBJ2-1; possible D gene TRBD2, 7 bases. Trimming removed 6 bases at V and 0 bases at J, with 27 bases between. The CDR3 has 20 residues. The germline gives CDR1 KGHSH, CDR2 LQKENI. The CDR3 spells CASSPRRGAPRFSSYNEQFF. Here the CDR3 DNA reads TGTGCCAGCTCCCCGAGACGGGGGGCTCCTCGCTTTAGCTCCTACAATGAGCAGTTCTTC.

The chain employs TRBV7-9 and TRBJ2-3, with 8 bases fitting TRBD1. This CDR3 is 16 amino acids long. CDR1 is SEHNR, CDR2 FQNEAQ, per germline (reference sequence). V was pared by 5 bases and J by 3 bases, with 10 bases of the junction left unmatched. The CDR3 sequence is CASSPSGQALTDTQYF. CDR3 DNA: TGTGCCAGCAGCCCCTCGGGACAGGCATTGACAGATACGCAGTATTTT.

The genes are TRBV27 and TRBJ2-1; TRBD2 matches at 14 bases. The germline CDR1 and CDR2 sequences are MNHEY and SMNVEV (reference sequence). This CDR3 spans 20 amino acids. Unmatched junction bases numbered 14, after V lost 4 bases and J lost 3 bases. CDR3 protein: CASSSSPRLAGGQGYNEQFF. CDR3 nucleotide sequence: TGTGCCAGCAGTTCCTCTCCTCGACTAGCGGGAGGGCAGGGCTACAATGAGCAGTTCTTC.

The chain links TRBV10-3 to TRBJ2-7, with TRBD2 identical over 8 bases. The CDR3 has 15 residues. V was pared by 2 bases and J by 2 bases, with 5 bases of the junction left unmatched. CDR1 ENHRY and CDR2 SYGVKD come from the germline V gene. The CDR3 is CAISETEREPYEQYF. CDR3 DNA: TGTGCCATCAGTGAGACCGAGCGGGAGCCCTACGAGCAGTACTTC.